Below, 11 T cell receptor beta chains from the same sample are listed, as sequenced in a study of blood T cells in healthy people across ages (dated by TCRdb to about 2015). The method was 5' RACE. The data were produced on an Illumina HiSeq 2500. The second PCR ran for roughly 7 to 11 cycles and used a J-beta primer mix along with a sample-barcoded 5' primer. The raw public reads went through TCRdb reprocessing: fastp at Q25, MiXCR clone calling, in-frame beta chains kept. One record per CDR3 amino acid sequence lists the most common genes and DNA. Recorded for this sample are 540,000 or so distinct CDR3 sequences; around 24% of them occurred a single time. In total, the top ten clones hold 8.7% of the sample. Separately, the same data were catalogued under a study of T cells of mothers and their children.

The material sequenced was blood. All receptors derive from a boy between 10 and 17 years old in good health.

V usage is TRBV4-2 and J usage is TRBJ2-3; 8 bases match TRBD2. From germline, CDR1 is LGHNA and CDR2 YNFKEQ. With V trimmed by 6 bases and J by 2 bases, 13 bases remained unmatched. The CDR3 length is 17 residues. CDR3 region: CASSLGGNGRATDTQYF. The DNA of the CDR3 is TGTGCCAGCAGTCTCGGAGGGAACGGGAGGGCCACAGATACGCAGTATTTT.

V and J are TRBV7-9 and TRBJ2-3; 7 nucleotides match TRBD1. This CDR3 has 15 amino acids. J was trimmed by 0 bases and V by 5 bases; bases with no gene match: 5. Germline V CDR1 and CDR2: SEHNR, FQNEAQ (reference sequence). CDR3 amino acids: CASSGATGSTDTQYF. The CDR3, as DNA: TGTGCCAGCAGCGGAGCGACAGGGAGCACAGATACGCAGTATTTT.

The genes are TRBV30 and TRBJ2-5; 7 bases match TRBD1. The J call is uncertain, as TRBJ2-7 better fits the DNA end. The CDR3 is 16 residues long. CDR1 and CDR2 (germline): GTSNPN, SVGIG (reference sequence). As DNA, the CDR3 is TGTGCCTGGAGTCCAAGATACAGGGGCGAAGCCTACGAGCAGTACTTC. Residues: CAWSPRYRGEAYEQYF.

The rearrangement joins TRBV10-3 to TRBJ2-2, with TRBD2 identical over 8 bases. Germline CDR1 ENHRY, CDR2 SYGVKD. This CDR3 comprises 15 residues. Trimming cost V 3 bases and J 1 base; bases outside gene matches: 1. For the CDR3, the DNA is TGTGCCATCAGTGACGGGAGGGGGAACACCGGGGAGCTGTTTTTT. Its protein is CAISDGRGNTGELFF.

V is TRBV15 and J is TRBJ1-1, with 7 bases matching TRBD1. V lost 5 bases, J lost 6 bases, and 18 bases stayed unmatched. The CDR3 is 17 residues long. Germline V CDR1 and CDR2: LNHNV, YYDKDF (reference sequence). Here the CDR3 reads CATSGKTGTLGIAEAFF. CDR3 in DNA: TGTGCCACCAGCGGAAAGACAGGGACCCTAGGTATTGCTGAAGCTTTCTTT.

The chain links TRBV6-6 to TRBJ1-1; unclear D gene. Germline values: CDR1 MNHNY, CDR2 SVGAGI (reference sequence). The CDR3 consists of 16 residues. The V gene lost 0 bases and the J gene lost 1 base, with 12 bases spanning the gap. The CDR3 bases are TGTGCCAGCAGTTACTCAAAGGGCCATGGGAACACTGAAGCTTTCTTT. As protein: CASSYSKGHGNTEAFF.

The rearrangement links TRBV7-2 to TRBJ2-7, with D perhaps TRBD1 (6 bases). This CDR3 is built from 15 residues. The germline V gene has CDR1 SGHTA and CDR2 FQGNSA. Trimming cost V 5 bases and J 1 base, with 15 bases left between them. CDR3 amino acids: CASSTPSTGSYEQYF. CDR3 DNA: TGTGCCAGCAGCACCCCTAGTACAGGGTCCTACGAGCAGTACTTC.

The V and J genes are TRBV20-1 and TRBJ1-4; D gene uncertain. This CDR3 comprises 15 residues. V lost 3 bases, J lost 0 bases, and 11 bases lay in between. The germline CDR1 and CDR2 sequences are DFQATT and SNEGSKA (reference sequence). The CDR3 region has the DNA TGCAGTGCTAGTCCAGAAACCGCAACTAATGAAAAACTGTTTTTT. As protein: CSASPETATNEKLFF.

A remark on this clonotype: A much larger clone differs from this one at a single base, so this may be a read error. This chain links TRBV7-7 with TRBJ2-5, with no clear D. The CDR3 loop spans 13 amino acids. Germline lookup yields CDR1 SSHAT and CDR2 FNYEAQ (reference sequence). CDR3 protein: CASSPLVQETQYF. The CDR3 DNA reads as TGTGCTAGCAGCCCCCTAGTTCAAGAGACCCAGTACTTC.

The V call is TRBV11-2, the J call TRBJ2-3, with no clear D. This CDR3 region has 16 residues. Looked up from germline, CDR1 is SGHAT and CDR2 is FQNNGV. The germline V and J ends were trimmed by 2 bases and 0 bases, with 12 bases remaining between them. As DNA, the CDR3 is TGTGCCAGCAGCTTAATGAGCGCCCGTAGCACAGATACGCAGTATTTT. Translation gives CASSLMSARSTDTQYF.

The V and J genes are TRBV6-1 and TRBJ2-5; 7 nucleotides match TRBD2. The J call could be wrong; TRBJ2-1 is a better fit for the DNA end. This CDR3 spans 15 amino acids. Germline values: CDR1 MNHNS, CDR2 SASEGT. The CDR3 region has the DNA TGTGCCAGCAGTGATTTGACTAGCCTCTACAATGAGCAGTTCTTC. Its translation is CASSDLTSLYNEQFF.